This TCR beta chain was sequenced in a study of cytomegalovirus exposure and HLA in healthy donors. Study-wide results and caveats: As was reported, the HLA-A and HLA-B alleles of most subjects were accurately predicted from TCR beta sequences.

This clone has just a few counts. What it binds is unknown. The CDR3 length is 14 residues. The germline CDR1 and CDR2 sequences are LNHDA and SQIVND (reference sequence). Trimming took off 2 bases at V and 4 bases at J, with 11 bases between the two ends. The PCR had 60 Vbeta and 13 Jbeta primers. In the original processing: In a later analysis, around 12 million of approximately 86 million unique beta chains occurred in at least two donors. The assay was immunoSEQ multiplex PCR, and TCRdb's table has in-frame clones only and misses some. V and J calls and clone size are as listed in that table; D and trimming were resolved from the DNA. The data contain under 250,000 clones, roughly 85% of them singletons.

The material sequenced was PBMCs. This TCR came from a girl under 10 years old in good health and CMV-seronegative. The gene calls are TRBV19 and TRBJ2-5, with TRBD2 as a possible D gene (6 bases). The CDR3 DNA is TGTGCCAGTAGTATACAGTCTAGCGCAGAGACCCAGTACTTC. Protein product: CASSIQSSAETQYF.